The 2 T cell receptor beta chains given below trace back to one sample, sequenced in a study of blood T cell repertoires in COVID-19. TCRdb's copy holds only in-frame clones and misses some; the assay was immunoSEQ multiplex PCR. Here the sample spans about 210,000 clones, over 70% being singletons. The sample was peripheral blood. The receptors derive from a man between 50 and 59 years old with active or convalescent COVID-19.

This clone came up a few times. The V and J genes are TRBV19 and TRBJ1-1; D is undetermined. V lost 6 bases and J lost 6, with 11 bases in between. Germline loops: CDR1 LNHDA, CDR2 SQIVND (reference sequence). The CDR3 sequence is 12 residues long. CDR3 residues: CASRLTSAEAFF. CDR3 coding DNA: TGTGCCAGTAGGCTGACGAGCGCTGAAGCTTTCTTT.

The CDR3 loop reads CASSFRGAYNSPLHF. The CDR3 DNA sequence: TGTGCCAGCAGCTTCCGAGGCGCCTATAATTCACCCCTCCACTTT. V usage is TRBV7-8 and J usage is TRBJ1-6; D unclear. The V end lost 3 bases, the J end lost 2 bases, and 8 bases lay between the germline ends. The CDR3 has 15 amino acids. Germline values: CDR1 SGHVS, CDR2 FQNEAQ. The whole variable domain, remainder taken from reference TRBV7-8 and TRBJ1-6, is GAGVSQSPRYKVAKRGQDVALRCDPISGHVSLFWYQQALGQGPEFLTYFQNEAQLDKSGLPSDRFFAERPEGSVSTLKIQRTQQEDSAVYLCASSFRGAYNSPLHFGNGTRLTVT.